The 21 T cell receptor beta chains presented below share a single source sample, sequenced in a study of blood T cell repertoires in COVID-19 (dated by TCRdb to between 2020 and 2021). The method behind the library was the immunoSEQ multiplex PCR assay. TCRdb provides this immuneACCESS table in a form limited to in-frame rearrangements. Some clones are lacking; in checked studies, under half of them reflect an unresolved V gene, and why the rest are absent is not known. This sample comprises 310,000 or so clones, approximately 90% of them detected only once. Of the sample, 9.9% is held by the ten largest clones. Sequenced sample: peripheral blood. The source of these receptors is a man younger than 45 with COVID-19, enrolled during active disease.

V usage is TRBV6-5 and J usage is TRBJ1-2; a weak D match, TRBD1 (5 bases). The V and J ends lost 1 base and 4 bases respectively, with 16 bases between them. CDR3 length equals 16 residues. Germline V gene data show CDR1 as MNHEY and CDR2 as SVGAGI. CDR3 in DNA: TGTGCCAGCAGTTACTTGCCTGGCGGGGGGGGCTATGGCTACACCTTC. Translation gives CASSYLPGGGGYGYTF.

This clone was detected many times. The V call is TRBV9, the J call TRBJ1-5; unclear D gene. The CDR3 sequence is 14 residues long. Germline-derived CDR1 and CDR2 are SGDLS and YYNGEE. Trimming shortened V by 7 bases and J by 4 bases, and 15 bases separated the two germline ends. CDR3 sequence (DNA): TGTGCCAGCGGCCAAGGGAGTGGGAATCAGCCCCAGCATTTT. As protein: CASGQGSGNQPQHF.

The chain uses TRBV5-1 and TRBJ2-1; 9 bases are a match to TRBD1. The junction had 4 bases not matched to a gene; V was cut back by 2 bases and J by 4 bases. Germline lookup yields CDR1 SGHRS and CDR2 YFSETQ. The CDR3 sequence is 15 residues long. The CDR3 coding sequence is TGCGCCAGCAGCTTCGACAGGGGGACTTACAATGAGCAGTTCTTC. It encodes CASSFDRGTYNEQFF.

This clone was recorded only once. The V call is TRBV28, the J call TRBJ2-7; D call uncertain. CDR1 is MDHEN, CDR2 SYDVKM, per germline. CDR3 size: 12 residues. V lost 1 base and J lost 5, with 6 bases in between. CDR3 protein: CASSLSPNEQYF. The DNA for the CDR3 is TGTGCCAGCAGTTTATCCCCTAACGAGCAGTACTTC.

The count of this clone is one. The chain employs TRBV21-1 and TRBJ1-1; the table assigns TRBD1, which was not confirmed against the DNA. TRBV21-1 is tagged as a pseudogene. The CDR3 length is 19 residues. As DNA, the CDR3 is TGTGCCAGCAGCTCTTTGGCAGGGACAGGGTGGATTCGCAACACTGAAGCTTTCTTT. Translated, it gives CASSSLAGTGWIRNTEAFF.

The V gene is TRBV24-1, the J gene TRBJ2-3; D perhaps matches TRBD1 (6 bases). Germline lookup yields CDR1 KGHDR and CDR2 SFDVKD. V was shortened by 4 bases and J by 4 bases, with 11 bases between the two germline ends. The CDR3 extends over 14 amino acids. The CDR3 nucleotides read TGTGCCACCAGTGAGGGCAGGGGCCCAGATACGCAGTATTTT. Amino acid sequence: CATSEGRGPDTQYF.

V and J are TRBV28 and TRBJ1-2, with unresolved D. The ends were cut back, 6 bases at V and 4 bases at J, with 12 bases in the middle. This CDR3 is 13 amino acids long. CDR1 MDHEN and CDR2 SYDVKM come from the germline V gene. This chain's CDR3 is CASSLVAVYGYTF. The CDR3 DNA follows: TGTGCCAGCAGCTTAGTGGCGGTCTATGGCTACACCTTC.

The sample holds a few counts of this clone. The chain combines TRBV4-3 with TRBJ1-6, with 7 bases aligning to TRBD1. The CDR3 sequence is 15 residues long. Germline loops: CDR1 LGHNA, CDR2 YSLEER. V shed 2 bases and J 3 bases; nucleotides not matched to a gene: 1. Here the CDR3 DNA reads TGCGCCAGCAGCCAAAGACAGGGCTATAATTCACCCCTCCACTTT. Its translation is CASSQRQGYNSPLHF.

This clone was picked up one time. The rearrangement uses TRBV7-8 and TRBJ1-5; D ambiguous. CDR1 and CDR2 from the germline V gene are SGHVS and FQNEAQ. V was trimmed by 1 base and J by 0 bases, leaving 7 bases between them. The CDR3 is made up of 15 amino acids. The CDR3, as DNA: TGTGCCAGCAGCTTAGTTTCCAATAGCAATCAGCCCCAGCATTTT. Protein: CASSLVSNSNQPQHF.

The J gene is TRBJ2-3, the V gene TRBV28; 8 bases are shared with TRBD1. Germline trimming cut 1 base from V and 0 bases from J; bases unmatched to any gene: 24. The germline V gene has CDR1 MDHEN and CDR2 SYDVKM. This CDR3 has 23 amino acids. CDR3: CASSLFFRAFGRGTGASTDTQYF. CDR3 DNA sequence: TGTGCCAGCAGTTTATTTTTCAGGGCGTTTGGTCGGGGGACAGGAGCTAGCACAGATACGCAGTATTTT.

This clone occurred a few times. The chain couples TRBV9 to TRBJ2-5; 9 bases match TRBD1. The ends lost 2 bases at V and 4 bases at J; junction bases unmatched: 3. CDR1 and CDR2 from the germline V gene are SGDLS and YYNGEE. The CDR3 contains 14 residues. Written as DNA, the CDR3 is TGTGCCAGCAGCGTCGAGGGACAGGGAGAGACCCAGTACTTC. Encoded protein: CASSVEGQGETQYF. The full variable domain, rest sourced from reference TRBV9 and TRBJ2-5, is DSGVTQTPKHLITATGQRVTLRCSPRSGDLSVYWYQQSLDQGLQFLIQYYNGEERAKGNILERFSAQQFPDLHSELNLSSLELGDSALYFCASSVEGQGETQYFGPGTRLLVL.

This clone was detected once. CDR3 sequence (DNA): TGCGCCAGCAGCCCCGGACTAGCGGGAGGGACAATAGCCAAAAACATTCAGTACTTC. This translates into CASSPGLAGGTIAKNIQYF. The chain uses TRBV4-1 and TRBJ2-4; 15 bases are a match to TRBD2. V dropped 4 bases and J dropped 0; count of bases not matched to a gene: 7. CDR1 is MGHRA, CDR2 YSYEKL, per germline. This CDR3 has 19 residues.

J is TRBJ2-7 and V is TRBV19; perhaps TRBD1 as D (6 bases). From germline, CDR1 is LNHDA and CDR2 SQIVND (reference sequence). There are 15 residues in the CDR3. The germline V and J ends were trimmed by 1 base and 7 bases, with 17 bases remaining between them. The CDR3, as DNA: TGTGCCAGTAGTATAGGGACAGTATTTACTGGAGAGCAGTACTTC. Translated: CASSIGTVFTGEQYF.

V is TRBV19 and J is TRBJ2-7, with D possibly TRBD2 on 5 matching bases. Germline V gene lookup returns CDR1 LNHDA and CDR2 SQIVND (reference sequence). The CDR3 loop spans 15 amino acids. The ends were cut back, 0 bases at V and 0 bases at J, with 9 bases in the middle. CDR3 nucleotide sequence: TGTGCCAGTAGTATAGAAGCGGTCTACTCCTACGAGCAGTACTTC. It specifies CASSIEAVYSYEQYF.

The chain employs TRBV12-5 and TRBJ2-7, with 10 nucleotides matching TRBD1. CDR1 LGHNT and CDR2 FRNRAP come from the germline V gene. Trimming removed 4 bases from V and 1 base from J; junction bases left unmatched: 7. The CDR3 is 16 residues long. The CDR3 here is CASGSAGTGVSYEQYF. The CDR3, as DNA: TGTGCTAGTGGTTCAGCCGGGACAGGGGTATCCTACGAGCAGTACTTC.

The chain uses TRBV27 and TRBJ2-5, with 8 bases aligning to TRBD1. V trimming: 6 bases; J trimming: 2 bases; junction bases outside the gene matches: 8. Germline CDR1 reads MNHEY; CDR2 reads SMNVEV (reference sequence). CDR3 length: 15 residues. CDR3 sequence (DNA): TGTGCCAGCAGACTTAGGACAGGGCGTCAAGAGACCCAGTACTTC. Its translation is CASRLRTGRQETQYF.

This clone occurred once. The V call is TRBV27, the J call TRBJ1-1, with no clear D. Germline V gene lookup returns CDR1 MNHEY and CDR2 SMNVEV (reference sequence). Deletions cut 3 bases from V and 0 bases from J, with 14 bases between. CDR3 size: 16 residues. Here the CDR3 DNA reads TGTGCCAGCAGTTTGGTCGGGAACGGCGTGAACACTGAAGCTTTCTTT. Its protein product is CASSLVGNGVNTEAFF.

The chain is built from TRBV28 and TRBJ1-1, with a tentative D call TRBD1 (5 bases). The germline V gene has CDR1 MDHEN and CDR2 SYDVKM. V was cut by 4 bases and J by 7 bases, with 10 bases left in between. The CDR3 has 12 amino acids. CDR3 DNA: TGTGCCAGCAGTTCCCCGACAGTTGAAGCTTTCTTT. Encoded protein: CASSSPTVEAFF.

Regarding this clone: The same CDR3 arises from other DNA sequences in this sample as well. The rearrangement uses TRBV5-1 and TRBJ2-1; D perhaps matches TRBD1 (6 bases). V lost 0 bases and J lost 7, with 8 bases in between. This CDR3 is built from 13 residues. Germline V gene data show CDR1 as SGHRS and CDR2 as YFSETQ. CDR3 sequence reads: CASSLAGVNEQFF. The CDR3 region has the DNA TGCGCCAGCAGCTTGGCAGGGGTGAATGAGCAGTTCTTC.

The table lists this clone with a count of one. The rearrangement links TRBV28 to TRBJ1-5, with 7 bases that match TRBD1. CDR1 and CDR2 from the germline V gene are MDHEN and SYDVKM. V lost 3 bases to trimming and J lost 4 bases; unmatched junction nucleotides: 3. This CDR3 has 14 residues. Here the CDR3 DNA reads TGTGCCAGCAGTTTTAGACAGGGAAATCAGCCCCAGCATTTT. It translates to CASSFRQGNQPQHF.

This sequence joins TRBV9 and TRBJ2-1; TRBD2 agrees at 7 bases. The CDR3 runs to 13 residues. The trim removed 7 bases at V and 6 bases at J, leaving 7 bases unmatched. Germline V lookup: CDR1 SGDLS, CDR2 YYNGEE. The CDR3 DNA reads as TGTGCCAGCTCACTAGCGACCAGCAATGAGCAGTTCTTC. Translated: CASSLATSNEQFF.